What follows is one TCR beta chain and its context. Its specificity is unknown. With V trimmed by 6 bases and J by 0 bases, 9 bases remained unmatched. CDR3 size: 16 residues. Germline CDR1 and CDR2: MNHEY and SMNVEV (reference sequence). PCR primers comprised 60 Vbeta and 13 Jbeta primers. Libraries were prepared by immunoSEQ multiplex PCR; TCRdb keeps only in-frame clonotypes and omits some of them. The repertoire holds about 170,000 clones, with about 82% as singletons. These data belong to a study of cytomegalovirus exposure and HLA in healthy donors. Notes on the study in general: The likely origin of a cluster of highly shared sequence variants was a sequencing artifact. Cytomegalovirus association was listed for 150 or so TCR beta chains.

The receptor was isolated from a female donor in good health and CMV-seronegative. The sample comprised PBMCs. The rearrangement links TRBV27 to TRBJ2-7, with 9 bases lining up with TRBD1. In DNA, the CDR3 is TGTGCCAGCAGGGGGGCCGACAGGGGGAGCTCCTACGAGCAGTACTTC. The encoded protein is CASRGADRGSSYEQYF.